One and the same sample provided the 9 T cell receptor beta chains below, sequenced in a study of shared T cell receptors in the human thymus. The protocol was immunoSEQ multiplex PCR, while the TCRdb copy is restricted to in-frame clones and leaves out a portion. The repertoire holds about 660,000 clones, with more than 70% as singletons. The same specimen was also included in a second study, on human thymus T cells.

The sample comprised thymocytes. The receptors here all came from a boy in the first two years of life with a congenital heart defect.

The V and J genes are TRBV5-6 and TRBJ2-3, with 7 nucleotides matching TRBD1. The CDR3 is 15 residues long. Germline lookup yields CDR1 SGHDT and CDR2 YYEEEE. The ends lost 4 bases at V and 7 bases at J; junction bases unmatched: 12. The CDR3 region has the DNA TGTGCCAGCAGCCCCAACAGGGGAAATCCCTATACGCAGTATTTT. Protein product: CASSPNRGNPYTQYF.

This chain links TRBV30 with TRBJ2-7; 8 bases map to TRBD1. The V segment lost 5 bases and the J segment 7 bases; nucleotides outside the gene matches: 10. The CDR3 runs 13 residues. Germline CDR1 GTSNPN, CDR2 SVGIG (reference sequence). CDR3 protein: CAWGGQGESEQYF. The CDR3 coding sequence is TGTGCCTGGGGCGGACAGGGCGAAAGTGAGCAGTACTTC.

The V and J genes are TRBV5-6 and TRBJ1-5; tentative D call: TRBD1 (5 bases). This CDR3 region has 15 residues. Deletions cut 0 bases from V and 4 bases from J, with 11 bases between. Per germline, CDR1 SGHDT and CDR2 YYEEEE. CDR3 in amino acids: CASSLGRAGNQPQHF. The CDR3 nucleotides read TGTGCCAGCAGCTTGGGCAGGGCAGGGAATCAGCCCCAGCATTTT.

The chain couples TRBV9 to TRBJ2-3, with D tentatively TRBD1 (6 bases). This CDR3 comprises 16 residues. V dropped 3 bases and J dropped 0 bases, with 14 bases sitting between them. Germline V gene sequence: CDR1 SGDLS, CDR2 YYNGEE. The CDR3, as DNA: TGTGCCAGCAGCGATATCCACAGGGTTAGCACAGATACGCAGTATTTT. Residues: CASSDIHRVSTDTQYF.

CDR3 coding DNA: TGTGCCAGCAGCTGCAGGGGATCTGGGGCCAACGTCCTGACTTTC. Its protein is CASSCRGSGANVLTF. The chain employs TRBV5-4 and TRBJ2-6; tentative D call: TRBD1 (6 bases). Germline lookup yields CDR1 SGHNT and CDR2 YYREEE (reference sequence). With 3 bases removed from V and 1 base from J, the gap between germline ends came to 8 bases. CDR3 length: 15 amino acids.

J is TRBJ2-7 and V is TRBV4-3; 7 positions match TRBD1. Germline V lookup: CDR1 LGHNA, CDR2 YSLEER. The CDR3 loop spans 15 amino acids. Trimming cost V 5 bases and J 3 bases; bases outside gene matches: 10. The CDR3 nucleotides are TGCGCCAGCAGCGAACACGACAGGGTGAGCTACGAGCAGTACTTC. This translates into CASSEHDRVSYEQYF.

The V gene is TRBV27, the J gene TRBJ1-1, with 7 bases fitting TRBD1. Germline CDR1 MNHEY, CDR2 SMNVEV (reference sequence). This CDR3 has 11 residues. V trimming: 4 bases; J trimming: 10 bases; junction bases outside the gene matches: 3. The CDR3 reads CASSSQGGAFF. In DNA form, the CDR3 reads TGTGCCAGCAGTTCCCAGGGGGGAGCTTTCTTT.

The chain couples TRBV6-5 to TRBJ1-1; D ambiguous. This CDR3 spans 16 amino acids. V lost 0 bases and J 6 bases, leaving 17 bases between the germline ends. Germline CDR1 MNHEY, CDR2 SVGAGI. The CDR3 here is CASSYSPAGGVAEAFF. In DNA form, the CDR3 reads TGTGCCAGCAGTTACTCCCCAGCAGGTGGTGTGGCTGAAGCTTTCTTT.

As DNA, the CDR3 is TGTGCCAGCAGCGAGGGGGCAACCGGGGAGCTGTTTTTT. This translates into CASSEGATGELFF. The chain has TRBV27 and TRBJ2-2; the match to TRBD1 covers 7 bases. The V segment lost 6 bases and the J segment 5 bases; nucleotides outside the gene matches: 3. The V gene's germline CDR1 is MNHEY and CDR2 SMNVEV (reference sequence). This CDR3 comprises 13 residues.